This TCR beta chain is drawn from a study of T cells expressing NK-cell markers. TCRdb re-analyzed the 5' RACE reads; it lists each CDR3 protein once, without DNA. The listing contains 150,000 or so distinct CDR3 sequences. CDR1 is KGHDR, CDR2 SFDVKD, per germline. The CDR3 extends over 15 amino acids. V usage is TRBV24-1 and J usage is TRBJ2-2; TCRdb's D call of TRBD1 is untestable without DNA. The sample taken for sequencing was blood T cells: a sorted CD56 or NKG2C T cell subset, CD4+ or CD8+ T cells, or bulk PBMC T cells (not recorded which). The sequence came from a woman between 18 and 70 years old in good health. The CDR3 loop reads CATSDIDRVTGELFF.